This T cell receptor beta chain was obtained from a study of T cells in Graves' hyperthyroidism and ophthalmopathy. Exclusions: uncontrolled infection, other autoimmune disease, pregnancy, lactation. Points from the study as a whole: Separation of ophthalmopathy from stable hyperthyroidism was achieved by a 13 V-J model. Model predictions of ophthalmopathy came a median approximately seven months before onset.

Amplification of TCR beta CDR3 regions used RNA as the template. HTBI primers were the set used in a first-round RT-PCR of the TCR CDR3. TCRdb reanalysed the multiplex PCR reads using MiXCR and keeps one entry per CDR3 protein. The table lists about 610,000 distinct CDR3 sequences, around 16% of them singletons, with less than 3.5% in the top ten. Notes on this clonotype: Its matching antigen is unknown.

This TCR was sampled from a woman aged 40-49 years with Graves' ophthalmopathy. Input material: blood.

The CDR3 protein is CATSRGAAGGSTGELFF. The CDR3 DNA sequence: TGTGCCACCAGCAGAGGAGCAGCGGGGGGGTCTACCGGGGAGCTGTTTTTT. This sequence joins TRBV15 and TRBJ2-2, with 10 nucleotides matching TRBD2. With 1 base clipped from V and 5 bases from J, the junction kept 7 bases outside the gene matches. There are 17 residues in the CDR3. Germline CDR1 and CDR2: LNHNV and YYDKDF (reference sequence).